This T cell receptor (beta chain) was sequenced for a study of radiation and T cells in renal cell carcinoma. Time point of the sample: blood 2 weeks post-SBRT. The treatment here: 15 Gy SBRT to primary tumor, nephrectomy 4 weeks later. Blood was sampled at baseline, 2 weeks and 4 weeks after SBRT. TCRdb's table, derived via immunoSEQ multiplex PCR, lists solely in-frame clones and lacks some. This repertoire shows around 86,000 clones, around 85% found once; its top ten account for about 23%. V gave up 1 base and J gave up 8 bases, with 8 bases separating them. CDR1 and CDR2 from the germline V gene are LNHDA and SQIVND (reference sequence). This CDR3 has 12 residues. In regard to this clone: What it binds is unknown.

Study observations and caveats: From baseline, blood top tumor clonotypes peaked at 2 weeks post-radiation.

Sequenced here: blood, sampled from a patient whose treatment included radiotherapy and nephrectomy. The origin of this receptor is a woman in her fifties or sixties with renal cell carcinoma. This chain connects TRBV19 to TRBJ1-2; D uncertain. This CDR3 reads CASSIAVGGYTF. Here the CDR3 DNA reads TGTGCCAGTAGTATAGCGGTTGGCGGCTACACCTTC.